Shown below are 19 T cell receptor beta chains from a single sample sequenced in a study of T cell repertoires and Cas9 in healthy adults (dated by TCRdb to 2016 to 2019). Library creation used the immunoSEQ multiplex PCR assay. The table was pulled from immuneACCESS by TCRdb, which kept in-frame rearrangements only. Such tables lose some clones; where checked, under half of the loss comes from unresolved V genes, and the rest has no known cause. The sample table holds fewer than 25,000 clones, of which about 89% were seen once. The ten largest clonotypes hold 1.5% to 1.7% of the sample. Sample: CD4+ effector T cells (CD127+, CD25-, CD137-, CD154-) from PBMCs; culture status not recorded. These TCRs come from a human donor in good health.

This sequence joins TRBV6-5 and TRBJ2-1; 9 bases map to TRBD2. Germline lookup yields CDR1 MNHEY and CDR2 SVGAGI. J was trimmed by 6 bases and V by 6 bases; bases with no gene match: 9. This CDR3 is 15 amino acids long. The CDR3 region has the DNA TGTGCCAGCAGAGACGGGGGCGGGAGGGCCAATGAGCAGTTCTTC. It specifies CASRDGGGRANEQFF.

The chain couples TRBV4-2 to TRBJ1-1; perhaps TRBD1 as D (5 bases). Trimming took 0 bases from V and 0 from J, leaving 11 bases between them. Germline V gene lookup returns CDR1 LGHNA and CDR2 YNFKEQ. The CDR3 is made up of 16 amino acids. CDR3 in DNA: TGTGCCAGCAGCCAAGAAGGGGAGGGAGTGAACACTGAAGCTTTCTTT. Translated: CASSQEGEGVNTEAFF.

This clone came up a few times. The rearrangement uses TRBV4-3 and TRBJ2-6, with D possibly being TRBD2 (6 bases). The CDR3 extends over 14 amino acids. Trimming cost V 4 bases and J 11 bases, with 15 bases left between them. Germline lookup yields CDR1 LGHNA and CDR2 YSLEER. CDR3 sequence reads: CASSPARDSDVLTF. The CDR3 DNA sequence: TGCGCCAGCAGCCCAGCCCGGGACTCCGACGTCCTGACTTTC.

The CDR3 DNA follows: TGTGCCAGCAGCTTGGAGGGGGCGATCGGCGGGGAGCTGTTTTTT. Amino acid sequence: CASSLEGAIGGELFF. The rearrangement joins TRBV5-4 to TRBJ2-2, with 7 bases lining up with TRBD1. The V segment lost 0 bases and the J segment 7 bases; nucleotides outside the gene matches: 6. This CDR3 spans 15 amino acids. Germline V CDR1 and CDR2: SGHNT, YYREEE (reference sequence).

The CDR3 DNA sequence: TGCGCCAGCAGCTTGTTAACAGCGGGGCCTAATGAGCAGTTCTTC. This encodes CASSLLTAGPNEQFF. V and J are TRBV5-1 and TRBJ2-1; 7 bases line up with TRBD2. Germline lookup yields CDR1 SGHRS and CDR2 YFSETQ. J gave up 7 bases and V 1 base, and 8 bases lay outside the gene matches. The CDR3 is made up of 15 amino acids.

DNA for the CDR3: TGCGCCAGCAGCCAAGCCGGGGACCGCACAAATGAGCAGTTCTTC. Protein sequence: CASSQAGDRTNEQFF. The V call is TRBV4-1, the J call TRBJ2-1; D tentatively reads TRBD1 or TRBD2 (5 bases each). Trimming took off 1 base at V and 7 bases at J, with 14 bases between the two ends. Per germline, CDR1 MGHRA and CDR2 YSYEKL. This CDR3 region has 15 residues.

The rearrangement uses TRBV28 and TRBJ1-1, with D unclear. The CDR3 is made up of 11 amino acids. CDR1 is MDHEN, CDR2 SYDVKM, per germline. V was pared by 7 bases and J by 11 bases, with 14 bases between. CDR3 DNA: TGTGCCAGCATCTCAAGTGGGTCGGCTTTCTTT. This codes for CASISSGSAFF.

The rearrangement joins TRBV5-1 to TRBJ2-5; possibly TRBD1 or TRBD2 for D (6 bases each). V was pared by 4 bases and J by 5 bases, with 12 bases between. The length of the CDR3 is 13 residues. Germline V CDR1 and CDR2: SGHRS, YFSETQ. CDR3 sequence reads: CASSEGGMETQYF. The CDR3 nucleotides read TGCGCCAGCAGCGAGGGGGGAATGGAGACCCAGTACTTC.

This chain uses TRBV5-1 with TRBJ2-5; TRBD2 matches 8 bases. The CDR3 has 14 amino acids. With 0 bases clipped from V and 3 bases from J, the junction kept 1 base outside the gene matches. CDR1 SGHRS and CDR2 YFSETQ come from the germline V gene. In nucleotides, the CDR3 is TGCGCCAGCAGCTTGGGAGCGGGAGAAGAGACCCAGTACTTC. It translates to CASSLGAGEETQYF.

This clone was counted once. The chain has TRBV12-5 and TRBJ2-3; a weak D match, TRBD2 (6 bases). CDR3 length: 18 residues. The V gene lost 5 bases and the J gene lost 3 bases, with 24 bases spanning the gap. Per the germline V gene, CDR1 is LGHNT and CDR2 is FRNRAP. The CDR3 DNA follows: TGTGCTAGTGGTCGTGACGTGGGTCGGGAGAGACTTACAGATACGCAGTATTTT. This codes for CASGRDVGRERLTDTQYF.

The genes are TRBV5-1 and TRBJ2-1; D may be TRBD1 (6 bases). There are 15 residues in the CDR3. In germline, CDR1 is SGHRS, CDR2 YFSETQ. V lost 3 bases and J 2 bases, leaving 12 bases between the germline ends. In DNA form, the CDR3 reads TGCGCCAGCAGCTGGGCCGGGACAACCTACAATGAGCAGTTCTTC. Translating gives CASSWAGTTYNEQFF.

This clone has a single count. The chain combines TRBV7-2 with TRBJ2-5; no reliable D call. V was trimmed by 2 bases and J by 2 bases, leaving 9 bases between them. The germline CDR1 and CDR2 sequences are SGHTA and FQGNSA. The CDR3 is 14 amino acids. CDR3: CASSLIGMQETQYF. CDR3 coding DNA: TGTGCCAGCAGCTTAATAGGGATGCAAGAGACCCAGTACTTC.

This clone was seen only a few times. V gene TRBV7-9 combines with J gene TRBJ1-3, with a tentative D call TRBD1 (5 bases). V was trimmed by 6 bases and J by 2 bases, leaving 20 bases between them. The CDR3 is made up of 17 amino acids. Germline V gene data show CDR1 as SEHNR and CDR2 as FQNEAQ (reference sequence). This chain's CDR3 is CASRPSFRGAPGNTIYF. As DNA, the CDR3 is TGTGCCAGCAGGCCCTCTTTTCGAGGGGCGCCTGGAAACACCATATATTTT.

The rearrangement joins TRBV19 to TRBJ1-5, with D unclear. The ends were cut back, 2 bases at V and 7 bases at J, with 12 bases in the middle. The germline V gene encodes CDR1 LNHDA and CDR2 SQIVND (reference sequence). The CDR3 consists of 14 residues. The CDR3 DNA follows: TGTGCCAGTAGTATACAGTACGGGGAGCAGCCCCAGCATTTT. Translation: CASSIQYGEQPQHF.

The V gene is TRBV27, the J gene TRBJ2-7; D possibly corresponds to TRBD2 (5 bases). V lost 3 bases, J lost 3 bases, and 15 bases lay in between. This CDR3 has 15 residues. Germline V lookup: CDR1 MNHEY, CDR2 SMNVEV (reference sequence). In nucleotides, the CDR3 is TGTGCCAGCAGTTTGCGGCACACGGGGATCTACGAGCAGTACTTC. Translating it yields CASSLRHTGIYEQYF.

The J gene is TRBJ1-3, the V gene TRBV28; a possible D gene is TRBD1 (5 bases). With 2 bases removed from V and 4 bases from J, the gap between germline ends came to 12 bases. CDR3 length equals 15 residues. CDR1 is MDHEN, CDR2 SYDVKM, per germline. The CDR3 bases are TGTGCCAGCAGTTTAGGAGGGGCAGAAGGAAACACCATATATTTT. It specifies CASSLGGAEGNTIYF. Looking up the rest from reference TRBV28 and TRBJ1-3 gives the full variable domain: DVKVTQSSRYLVKRTGEKVFLECVQDMDHENMFWYRQDPGLGLRLIYFSYDVKMKEKGDIPEGYSVSREKKERFSLILESASTNQTSMYLCASSLGGAEGNTIYFGEGSWLTVV.

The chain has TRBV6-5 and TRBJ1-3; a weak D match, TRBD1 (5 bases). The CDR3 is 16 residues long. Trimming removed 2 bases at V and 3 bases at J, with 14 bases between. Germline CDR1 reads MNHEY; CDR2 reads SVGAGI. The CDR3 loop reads CASSYSRRDDGNTIYF. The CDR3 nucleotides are TGTGCCAGCAGTTACAGCCGGCGGGACGATGGAAACACCATATATTTT.

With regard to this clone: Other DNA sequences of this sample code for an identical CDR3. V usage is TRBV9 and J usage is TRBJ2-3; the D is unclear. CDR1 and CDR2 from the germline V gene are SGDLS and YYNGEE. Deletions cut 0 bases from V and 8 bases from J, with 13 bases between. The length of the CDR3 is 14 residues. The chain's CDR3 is CASSVVQALGTQYF. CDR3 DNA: TGTGCCAGCAGCGTAGTACAAGCTCTCGGTACGCAGTATTTT. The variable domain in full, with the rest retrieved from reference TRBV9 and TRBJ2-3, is DSGVTQTPKHLITATGQRVTLRCSPRSGDLSVYWYQQSLDQGLQFLIQYYNGEERAKGNILERFSAQQFPDLHSELNLSSLELGDSALYFCASSVVQALGTQYFGPGTRLTVL.

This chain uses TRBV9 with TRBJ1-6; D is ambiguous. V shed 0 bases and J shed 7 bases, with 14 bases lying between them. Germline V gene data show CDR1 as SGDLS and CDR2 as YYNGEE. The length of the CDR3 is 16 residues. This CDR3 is CASSVDPDAQNSPLHF. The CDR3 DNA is TGTGCCAGCAGCGTAGACCCCGATGCTCAAAATTCACCCCTCCACTTT. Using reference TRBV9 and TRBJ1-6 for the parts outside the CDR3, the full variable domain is DSGVTQTPKHLITATGQRVTLRCSPRSGDLSVYWYQQSLDQGLQFLIQYYNGEERAKGNILERFSAQQFPDLHSELNLSSLELGDSALYFCASSVDPDAQNSPLHFGNGTRLTVT.